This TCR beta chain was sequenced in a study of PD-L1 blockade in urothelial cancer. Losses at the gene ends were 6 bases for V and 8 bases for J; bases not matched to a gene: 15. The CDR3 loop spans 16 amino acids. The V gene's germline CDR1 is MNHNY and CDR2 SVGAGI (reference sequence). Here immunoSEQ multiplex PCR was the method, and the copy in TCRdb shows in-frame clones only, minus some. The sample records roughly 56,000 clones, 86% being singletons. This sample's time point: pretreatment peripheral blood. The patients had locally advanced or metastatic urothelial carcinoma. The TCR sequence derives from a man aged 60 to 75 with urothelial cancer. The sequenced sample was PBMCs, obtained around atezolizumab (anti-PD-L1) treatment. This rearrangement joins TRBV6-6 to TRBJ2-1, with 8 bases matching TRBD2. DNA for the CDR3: TGTGCCAGCAGCTTACGCGGCACGTCGGGGGGGGATGAGCAGTTCTTC. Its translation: CASSLRGTSGGDEQFF.